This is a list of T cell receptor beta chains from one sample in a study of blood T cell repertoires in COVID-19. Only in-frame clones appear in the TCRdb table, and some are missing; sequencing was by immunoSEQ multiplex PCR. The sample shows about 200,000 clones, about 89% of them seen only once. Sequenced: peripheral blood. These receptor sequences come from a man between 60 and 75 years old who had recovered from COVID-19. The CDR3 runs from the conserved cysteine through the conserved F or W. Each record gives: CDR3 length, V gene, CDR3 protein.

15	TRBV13	CASSLAPRGQETQYF
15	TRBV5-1	CASSFLAGGNNEQFF
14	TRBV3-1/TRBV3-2	CASSQEGGANEQFF
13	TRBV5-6	CASSLGQTGELFF
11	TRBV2	CASRPKLEQYF
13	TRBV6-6	CASSRGQGGNQYF
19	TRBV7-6	CASSPTGFSALGWNSPLHF
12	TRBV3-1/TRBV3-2	CASARYEETQYF
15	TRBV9	CASSVTGASGNTIYF
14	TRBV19	CATGTGNSNQPQHF
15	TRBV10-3	CAIRAQGRNDNEQFF
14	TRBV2	CASSVKQGPYEQYF
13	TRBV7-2	CASSLGGRVIQYF
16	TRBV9	CASSAETGRPGNTIYF
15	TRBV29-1	CSVRAGARNTGELFF
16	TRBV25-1	CASSDDARRGHYGYTF
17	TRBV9	CASSVDPQGQGARGQYF
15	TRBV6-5	CASRSMSATNEKLFF
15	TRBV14	CASSLTPGGTDTQYF
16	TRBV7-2	CASSLALAARLDTQYF
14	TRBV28	CASSPPSVNTEAFF
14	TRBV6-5	CASSPRALGNEQFF
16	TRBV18	CASSPQRTSGTDTQYF
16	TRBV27	CASSSRFAGTNTEAFF
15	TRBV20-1	CSASLSHASGNTIYF
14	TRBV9	CASSALRQGYGYTF
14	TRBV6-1	CASSDPTGNQPQHF
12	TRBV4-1	CASSQGPSALHF
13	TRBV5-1	CASSDGQGETQYF
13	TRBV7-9	CASSALSTDTQYF
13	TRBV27	CASKLAGTYEQYF
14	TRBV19	CASSRQGADEKLFF
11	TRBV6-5	CATHQRNEQFF
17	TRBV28	CASSSPRTSYFRYEQYF
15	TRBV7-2	CASSLEGRGNEKLFF
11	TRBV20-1	CSGTETGRHTF
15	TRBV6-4	CASRITGDSNQPQHF
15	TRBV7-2	CASSHRDRDNSPLHF
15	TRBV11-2	CASSLPAGTAYGYTF
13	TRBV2	CASKRALLGEQYF
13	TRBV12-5	CASGWALSYEQYF
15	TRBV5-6	CASNLPNANTGELFF
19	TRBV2	CASSVSGGSGSHSTDTQYF
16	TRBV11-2	CASSLIRGTAKNIQYF